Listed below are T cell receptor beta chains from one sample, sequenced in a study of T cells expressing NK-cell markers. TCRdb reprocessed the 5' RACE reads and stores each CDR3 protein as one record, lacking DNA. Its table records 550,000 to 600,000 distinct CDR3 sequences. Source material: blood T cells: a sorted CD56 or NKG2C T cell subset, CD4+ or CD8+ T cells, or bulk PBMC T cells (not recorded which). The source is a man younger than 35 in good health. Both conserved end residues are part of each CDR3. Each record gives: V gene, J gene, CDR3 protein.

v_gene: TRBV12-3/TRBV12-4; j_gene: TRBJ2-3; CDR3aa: CASSLNLAGFTDTQYF
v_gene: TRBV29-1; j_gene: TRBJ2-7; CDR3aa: CSVEASGTPIGQYF
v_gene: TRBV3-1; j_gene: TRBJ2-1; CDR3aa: CASSQDHFGGGRSPEQFF
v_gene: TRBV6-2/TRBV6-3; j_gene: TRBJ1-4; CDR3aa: CASSYFPGASANEKLFF
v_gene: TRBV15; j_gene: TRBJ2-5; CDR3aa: CATSRDPRGQETQYF
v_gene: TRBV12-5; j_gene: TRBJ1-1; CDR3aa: CASGFFPVGGNTEAFF
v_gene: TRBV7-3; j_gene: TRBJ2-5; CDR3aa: CASSLGGRGLQETQYF
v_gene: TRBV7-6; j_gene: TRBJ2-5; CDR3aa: CASSKDRAGLAGSQSGTQYF
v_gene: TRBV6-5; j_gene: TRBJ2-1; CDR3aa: CASSSLNRLAGGPDEQFF
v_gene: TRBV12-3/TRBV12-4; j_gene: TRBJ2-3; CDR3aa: CASSFGDGLPRGRGTDTQYF
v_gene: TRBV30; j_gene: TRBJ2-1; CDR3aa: CAWSPRTTEQFF
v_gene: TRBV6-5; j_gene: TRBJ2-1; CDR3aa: CASSYSSGSGGTNNEQFF
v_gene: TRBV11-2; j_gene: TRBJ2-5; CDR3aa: CASSFGGFETQYF
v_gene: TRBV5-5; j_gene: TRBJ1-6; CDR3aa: CASSRGVRQRNSPLHF
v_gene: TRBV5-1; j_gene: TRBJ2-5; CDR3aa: CASSIGEGNQETQYF
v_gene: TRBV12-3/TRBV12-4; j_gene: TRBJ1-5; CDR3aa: CASNEGGGNQPQHF
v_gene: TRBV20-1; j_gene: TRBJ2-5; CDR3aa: CSAPGPIKETQYF
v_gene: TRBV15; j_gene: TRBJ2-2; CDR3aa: CATSPGNKGELFF
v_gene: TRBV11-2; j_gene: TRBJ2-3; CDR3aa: CASSFSGLTDTQYF
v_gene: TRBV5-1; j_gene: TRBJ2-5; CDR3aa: CASSWRDQETQYF
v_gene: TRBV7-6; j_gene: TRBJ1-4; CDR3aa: CASSLARRVFTNEKLFF
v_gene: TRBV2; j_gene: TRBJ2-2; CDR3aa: CASMLRGTLNTGELFF
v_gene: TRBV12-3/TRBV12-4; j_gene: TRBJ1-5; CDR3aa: CASSSSGTGVQPQHF
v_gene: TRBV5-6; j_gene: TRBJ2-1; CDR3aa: CASSLDAGGGFF
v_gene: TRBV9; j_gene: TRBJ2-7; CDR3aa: CASSPRLAGPSYEQYF
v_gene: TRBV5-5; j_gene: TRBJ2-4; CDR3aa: CASSLAQDQYF
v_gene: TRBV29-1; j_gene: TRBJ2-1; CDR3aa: CSVEGDRGPFGEQFF
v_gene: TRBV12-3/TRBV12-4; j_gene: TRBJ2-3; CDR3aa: CASSQRLAVKADTQYF
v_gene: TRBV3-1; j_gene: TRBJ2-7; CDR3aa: CASSHAAGLYPYEQYF